The 4 T cell receptor beta chains below come from one sample, sequenced in a study of T cell responses to AZD1222 COVID-19 vaccine. Assay used: immunoSEQ multiplex PCR; TCRdb lists only in-frame clones, some missing. The sample includes about 140,000 clones, 89% of them seen just once. The sequenced sample was peripheral blood, obtained on day 0 of AZD1222 vaccination. These TCRs come from an adult in good health.

The V and J genes are TRBV19 and TRBJ1-5; D is uncertain. CDR1 and CDR2 from the germline V gene are LNHDA and SQIVND (reference sequence). Trimming took 3 bases from V and 4 from J, leaving 10 bases between them. The CDR3 length is 14 residues. The CDR3 reads CASSIQTGNQPQHF. DNA of the CDR3: TGTGCCAGTAGTATCCAAACGGGTAATCAGCCCCAGCATTTT.

This clone appeared once. The chain links TRBV7-2 to TRBJ2-1; D is tentatively TRBD1 or TRBD2 (5 bases each). V lost 4 bases and J 9 bases, leaving 19 bases between the germline ends. The CDR3 contains 15 residues. Germline CDR1 is SGHTA and CDR2 is FQGNSA. The DNA for the CDR3 is TGTGCCAGCAGCTCTGTGGGGGACCTCGGGCGTGAGCAGTTCTTC. Translating it yields CASSSVGDLGREQFF.

The count of this clone is one. This chain links TRBV5-5 with TRBJ2-1; TRBD2 agrees at 10 bases. Germline loops: CDR1 SGHKS, CDR2 YYEKEE (reference sequence). V lost 2 bases, J lost 10 bases, and 15 bases stayed unmatched. CDR3 length: 17 amino acids. CDR3 in amino acids: CASSLTVASGSPGEQFF. The CDR3 DNA follows: TGTGCCAGCAGCTTAACGGTTGCTAGCGGGAGCCCGGGAGAGCAGTTCTTC.

J is TRBJ1-4 and V is TRBV5-8; D is unclear. V shed 4 bases and J shed 4 bases, with 8 bases lying between them. Germline V gene sequence: CDR1 SGHTS, CDR2 YDEGEE. The CDR3 spans 13 residues. In DNA, the CDR3 is TGTGCCAGCAGCCAAAAGGATAATGAAAAACTGTTTTTT. Translated: CASSQKDNEKLFF.